The clone carrying this T cell receptor beta chain was seen just once. These data originate in a study of shared clonotypes between healthy human individuals. The CDR3 is 17 amino acids. Per germline, CDR1 SQVTM and CDR2 ANQGSEA. Trimming removed 4 bases from V and 9 bases from J; junction bases left unmatched: 16. Measured with immunoSEQ multiplex PCR; TCRdb has only the in-frame clones, and not every one. The sample lists 2.3 million or so clones; more than 80% were seen once. This clonotype originated in a man between 18 and 29 years old in good health. Some clones in this sample may be carry-over from other donors' samples. The chain links TRBV29-1 to TRBJ2-1; 12 nucleotides align to TRBD2. Sequences were obtained from naive CD4+ T cells from PBMCs. Subset reported: CD45RA+ positively selected. For the CDR3, the DNA is TGCAGCGTTGGTAGAGGGTCGGGACTAGCGGGTCCTCGTGAGCAGTTCTTC. Protein sequence: CSVGRGSGLAGPREQFF.